This T cell receptor beta chain was sequenced during a study of blood T cell repertoires in COVID-19. Study at large: COVID-19 samples, acute and convalescent, were from the United States, Italy and Spain. PBMCs, B-cell-depleted T cells, or T cells were the source of the cDNA or gDNA that made up the material.

Participants' own reports of clinical history determined their cohort assignment. CDR1 is MNHEY and CDR2 is SMNVEV in the germline V gene (reference sequence). The CDR3 covers 13 residues. Trimming left V 3 bases short and J 4 bases short, with 8 bases between. Some clones are missing from TCRdb's copy, which holds only in-frame ones; the method was immunoSEQ multiplex PCR. Here the sample spans under 350,000 clones, around nine tenths being singletons. The TCR sequence derives from a woman aged 18-29 years who had recovered from COVID-19. This sequence joins TRBV27 and TRBJ2-3; D gene unclear. Sample: PBMCs or T cells enriched from blood (not recorded which). CDR3 in DNA: TGTGCCAGCAGTTTTGTCTCCGCAGATACGCAGTATTTT. Translated: CASSFVSADTQYF.